This T cell receptor (beta chain) was found in a study of cytomegalovirus exposure and HLA in healthy donors. Study-level information: Assignment to the Caucasian-associated ancestry cluster applied to about 80% of the approximately 360 genotyped donors. Study results and caveats: With later analysis, a missense DCLRE1C variant became linked to TCR beta V- and J-gene trimming. Associated with cytomegalovirus, according to the listing, were 150 to 200 TCR beta chains. Productive status was seen about 87% or about 30% of the time for most TCR beta V segments in an earlier analysis.

60 Vbeta and 13 Jbeta primers were used in PCR. Measured with immunoSEQ multiplex PCR; TCRdb has only the in-frame clones, and not every one. The repertoire holds more than 100,000 clones, less than 20% seen once, with roughly 2% in the top ten. With respect to this clone: What it binds is unknown.

Trimming took 0 bases from V and 1 from J, leaving 9 bases between them. This CDR3 contains 16 residues. The germline gives CDR1 LGHNA, CDR2 YSLEER. The receptor's source is a woman in her late teens or twenties in good health and CMV-seronegative. The V call is TRBV4-3, the J call TRBJ1-4; D is unclear. Material for sequencing was PBMCs. The CDR3 sequence is CASSQDSDETNEKLFF. The CDR3 DNA is TGCGCCAGCAGCCAAGATAGTGATGAAACTAATGAAAAACTGTTTTTT.